This TCR beta chain was retrieved from a study of blood T cell repertoires in COVID-19. Turning to the study itself: From T cells, B-cell-depleted T cells, or PBMCs came the material, which was cDNA or gDNA.

Profiled with immunoSEQ multiplex PCR; TCRdb holds only in-frame clones, not every one. The table lists roughly 150,000 clones, about 86% of them singletons. Germline V lookup: CDR1 LNHDA, CDR2 SQIVND (reference sequence). The V segment lost 10 bases and the J segment 5 bases; nucleotides outside the gene matches: 9. The CDR3 runs to 15 residues. Sequencing was performed on peripheral blood. The sequence was collected from a woman aged 70-85 years who had recovered from COVID-19. The chain couples TRBV19 to TRBJ1-5, with TRBD1 matching over 12 bases. CDR3 sequence (DNA): TGTGCCACGAGGGACAGGGGGCGCGCCGATCAGCCCCAGCATTTT. This gives the protein CATRDRGRADQPQHF.